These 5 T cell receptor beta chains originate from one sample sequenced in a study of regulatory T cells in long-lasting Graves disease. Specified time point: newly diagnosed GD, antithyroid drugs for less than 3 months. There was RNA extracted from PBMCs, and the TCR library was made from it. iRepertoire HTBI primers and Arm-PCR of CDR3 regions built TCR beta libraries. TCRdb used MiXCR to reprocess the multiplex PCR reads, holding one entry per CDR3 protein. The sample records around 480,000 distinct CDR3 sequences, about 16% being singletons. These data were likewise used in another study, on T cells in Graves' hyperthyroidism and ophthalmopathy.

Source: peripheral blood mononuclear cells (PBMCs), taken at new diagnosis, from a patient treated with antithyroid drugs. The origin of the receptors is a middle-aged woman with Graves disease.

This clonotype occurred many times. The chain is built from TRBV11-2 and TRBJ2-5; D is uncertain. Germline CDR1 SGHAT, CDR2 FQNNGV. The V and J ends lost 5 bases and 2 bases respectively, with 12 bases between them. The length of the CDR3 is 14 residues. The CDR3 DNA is TGTGCCAGCAGCCCAGAGGATTTTCAAGAGACCCAGTACTTC. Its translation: CASSPEDFQETQYF.

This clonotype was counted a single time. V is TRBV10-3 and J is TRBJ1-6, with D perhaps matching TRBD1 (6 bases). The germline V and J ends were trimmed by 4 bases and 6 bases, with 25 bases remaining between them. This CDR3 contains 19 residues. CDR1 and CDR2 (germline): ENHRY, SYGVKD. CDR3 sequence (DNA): TGTGCCATCAGTGGTAAATCTCCCGACAGCGGGGGGCCTAATTCACCCCTCCACTTT. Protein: CAISGKSPDSGGPNSPLHF.

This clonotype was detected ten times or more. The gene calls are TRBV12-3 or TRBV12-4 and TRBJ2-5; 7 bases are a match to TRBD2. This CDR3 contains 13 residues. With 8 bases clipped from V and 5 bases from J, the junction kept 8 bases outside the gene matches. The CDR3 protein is CASAGLVGETQYF. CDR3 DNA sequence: TGTGCCAGCGCAGGACTAGTGGGGGAGACCCAGTACTTC.

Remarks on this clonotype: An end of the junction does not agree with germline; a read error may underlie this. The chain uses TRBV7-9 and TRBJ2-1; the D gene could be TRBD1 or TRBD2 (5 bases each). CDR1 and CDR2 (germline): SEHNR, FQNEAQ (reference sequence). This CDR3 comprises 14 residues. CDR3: CAGSPGREGRRKFF. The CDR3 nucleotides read TGTGCCGGCAGCCCCGGCCGTGAGGGGCGCAGAAAGTTCTTC. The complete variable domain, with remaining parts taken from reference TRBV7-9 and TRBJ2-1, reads DTGVSQNPRHKITKRGQNVTFRCDPISEHNRLYWYRQTLGQGPEFLTYFQNEAQLEKSRLLSDRFSAERPKGSFSTLEIQRTEQGDSAMYLCAGSPGREGRRKFFGPGTRLTVL.

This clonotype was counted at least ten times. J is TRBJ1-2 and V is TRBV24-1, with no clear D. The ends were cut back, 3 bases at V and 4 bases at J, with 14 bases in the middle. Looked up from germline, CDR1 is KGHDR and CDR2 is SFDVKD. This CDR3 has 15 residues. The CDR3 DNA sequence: TGTGCCACCAGTGATCCCGGGGTAGGCGGCTATGGCTACACCTTC. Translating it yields CATSDPGVGGYGYTF.